Listed below are T cell receptor beta chains from one sample, sequenced in a study of graft-versus-host responses after intestinal transplantation. Some clones are missing from TCRdb's copy, which holds only in-frame ones; the method was immunoSEQ multiplex PCR. Found here are roughly 10,000 clones, around 28% of them singletons; the top ten hold about 6.3%. This specimen was alloreactive CD8+ T cells from a mixed lymphocyte reaction culture, taken before intestinal transplant. Every receptor here comes from a human patient who received an intestinal transplant. The CDR3 runs from the conserved cysteine through the conserved F or W. D genes are given only for firm matches. Only some rows state a clone size, as once, few, many or a class for expanded clones.

size: .; D: TRBD1; V: TRBV4-1; J: TRBJ2-3; CDR3: CASTYQAGGSTDTQYF; DNA: TGCGCCAGCACCTACCAGGCAGGGGGCTCCACAGATACGCAGTATTTT
size: .; D: .; V: TRBV5-8; J: TRBJ1-2; CDR3: CASSLAGMGAYGYTF; DNA: TGTGCCAGCAGCTTGGCAGGCATGGGGGCCTATGGCTACACCTTC
size: few; D: .; V: TRBV5-4; J: TRBJ2-2; CDR3: CASSPGTGELFF; DNA: TGTGCCAGCAGCCCCGGTACCGGGGAGCTGTTTTTT
size: medium-sized; D: .; V: TRBV9; J: TRBJ1-6; CDR3: CASSVEGDPYNSPLHF; DNA: TGTGCCAGCAGCGTAGAAGGGGATCCCTATAATTCACCCCTCCACTTT
size: few; D: .; V: TRBV6-1; J: TRBJ2-7; CDR3: CASSEAQAAYSYEQYF; DNA: TGTGCCAGCAGTGAAGCGCAGGCAGCTTACTCCTACGAGCAGTACTTC
size: few; D: .; V: TRBV9; J: TRBJ1-1; CDR3: CASSGGGNTEAFF; DNA: TGTGCCAGCAGCGGCGGGGGGAACACTGAAGCTTTCTTT
size: .; D: .; V: TRBV7-9; J: TRBJ1-4; CDR3: CASSTSTGTGSNEKLFF; DNA: TGTGCCAGCAGCACATCGACGGGCACAGGGAGTAATGAAAAACTGTTTTTT
size: .; D: TRBD2; V: TRBV7-3; J: TRBJ2-3; CDR3: CASSLGGVSTDTQYF; DNA: TGTGCCAGCAGCTTGGGGGGGGTAAGCACAGATACGCAGTATTTT
size: .; D: .; V: TRBV6-1; J: TRBJ1-1; CDR3: CASSEAAQGSGEAFF; DNA: TGTGCCAGCAGTGAAGCGGCGCAGGGTTCTGGTGAAGCTTTCTTT
size: .; D: .; V: TRBV6-6; J: TRBJ2-7; CDR3: CASSYGGPSYEQYF; DNA: TGTGCCAGCAGTTACGGGGGCCCCTCCTACGAGCAGTACTTC
size: .; D: TRBD2; V: TRBV4-1; J: TRBJ2-3; CDR3: CASSPQPSGGSTDTQYF; DNA: TGCGCCAGCAGCCCCCAACCTAGCGGGGGTAGCACAGATACGCAGTATTTT
size: few; D: TRBD1; V: TRBV2; J: TRBJ1-1; CDR3: CASSPPGTGTTEAFF; DNA: TGTGCCAGCAGTCCCCCCGGGACAGGTACTACTGAAGCTTTCTTT
size: few; D: .; V: TRBV19; J: TRBJ2-7; CDR3: CASSIVGSSYEQYF; DNA: TGTGCCAGTAGTATCGTGGGCAGCTCCTACGAGCAGTACTTC
size: few; D: .; V: TRBV11-3; J: TRBJ1-5; CDR3: CASSFQNQPQHF; DNA: TGTGCCAGCAGCTTTCAGAATCAGCCCCAGCATTTT
size: .; D: TRBD2; V: TRBV9; J: TRBJ2-2; CDR3: CASSVISGGTGELFF; DNA: TGTGCCAGCAGCGTAATCAGCGGGGGGACCGGGGAGCTGTTTTTT
size: .; D: .; V: TRBV19; J: TRBJ1-1; CDR3: CASRGGNTEAFF; DNA: TGTGCCAGTAGGGGGGGGAACACTGAAGCTTTCTTT
size: few; D: TRBD1; V: TRBV27; J: TRBJ2-7; CDR3: CASRPRTGADYEQYF; DNA: TGTGCCAGCAGACCTCGGACAGGGGCGGACTACGAGCAGTACTTC
size: few; D: .; V: TRBV10-3; J: TRBJ2-7; CDR3: CAISESFGTRGPYEQYF; DNA: TGTGCCATCAGTGAGTCGTTCGGGACTCGGGGCCCCTACGAGCAGTACTTC
size: medium-sized; D: TRBD1; V: TRBV5-6; J: TRBJ2-7; CDR3: CASSVTTGGLDEQYF; DNA: TGTGCCAGCAGCGTCACGACAGGGGGCTTGGACGAGCAGTACTTC
size: .; D: .; V: TRBV6-6; J: TRBJ2-3; CDR3: CASSYSGTALDTQYF; DNA: TGTGCCAGCAGTTACTCCGGGACTGCCCTTGATACGCAGTATTTT
size: medium-sized; D: .; V: TRBV13; J: TRBJ2-7; CDR3: CASSLVRGSYEQYF; DNA: TGTGCCAGCAGCTTAGTCAGGGGCTCCTACGAGCAGTACTTC
size: few; D: .; V: TRBV16; J: TRBJ2-1; CDR3: CASSQLRYNEQFF; DNA: TGTGCCAGCAGCCAATTGCGGTACAATGAGCAGTTCTTC
size: .; D: TRBD1; V: TRBV4-1; J: TRBJ1-6; CDR3: CASSQMGQGNSPLHF; DNA: TGCGCCAGCAGCCAAATGGGACAGGGAAATTCACCCCTCCACTTT
size: .; D: .; V: TRBV10-2; J: TRBJ2-7; CDR3: CAAGQGYEQYF; DNA: TGCGCCGCAGGTCAGGGGTACGAGCAGTACTTC
size: .; D: .; V: TRBV6-1; J: TRBJ1-2; CDR3: CASRQAGPAYGYTF; DNA: TGTGCCAGCAGACAGGCAGGGCCGGCCTATGGCTACACCTTC
size: .; D: .; V: TRBV7-3; J: TRBJ1-2; CDR3: CASSPRAGSLYGYTF; DNA: TGTGCCAGCAGCCCCCGGGCAGGGTCACTCTATGGCTACACCTTC
size: .; D: .; V: TRBV7-2; J: TRBJ1-3; CDR3: CASSPRGGWRNTIYF; DNA: TGTGCCAGCAGCCCCCGGGGGGGGTGGCGTAACACCATATATTTT
size: .; D: .; V: TRBV2; J: TRBJ2-2; CDR3: CASGRGGSSGELFF; DNA: TGTGCCAGCGGGAGGGGGGGATCTAGCGGGGAGCTGTTTTTT
size: few; D: .; V: TRBV6-5; J: TRBJ2-1; CDR3: CASSYGGWAEQFF; DNA: TGTGCCAGCAGTTACGGAGGGTGGGCTGAGCAGTTCTTC
size: .; D: .; V: TRBV2; J: TRBJ1-1; CDR3: CASSEGVGEAFF; DNA: TGTGCCAGCAGCGAGGGGGTTGGGGAAGCTTTCTTT